This T cell receptor beta chain was obtained from a study of PD-1 blockade in classical Hodgkin lymphoma. Study observations and caveats: A reduction in baseline TCR diversity was reportedly seen in newly diagnosed patients relative to healthy donors. Among the patients, those starting nivolumab under 1 year after ASCT were excluded.

In germline, CDR1 is ENHRY, CDR2 SYGVKD. Deletions cut 7 bases from V and 6 bases from J, with 10 bases between. CDR3 size: 11 residues. This clone came up a few times. The antigen is undetermined. The sample's time point: cycle 4 day 1 (C4D1), after 6 weeks of nivolumab. Patients all relapsed after autologous stem cell transplantation, and there was variation in brentuximab vedotin exposure. Assay used: immunoSEQ multiplex PCR; TCRdb lists only in-frame clones, some missing. The data contain some 52,000 clones, about 89% of them singletons. The sample consisted of peripheral blood mononuclear cells (PBMCs), taken before the fourth cycle of nivolumab. V gene TRBV10-3 combines with J gene TRBJ2-7, with D possibly being TRBD1 or TRBD2 (5 bases each). This sequence was found in a human donor with classical Hodgkin lymphoma. CDR3 sequence (DNA): TGTGCCATCACCTACGGGGCCGAGCAGTACTTC. This codes for CAITYGAEQYF.